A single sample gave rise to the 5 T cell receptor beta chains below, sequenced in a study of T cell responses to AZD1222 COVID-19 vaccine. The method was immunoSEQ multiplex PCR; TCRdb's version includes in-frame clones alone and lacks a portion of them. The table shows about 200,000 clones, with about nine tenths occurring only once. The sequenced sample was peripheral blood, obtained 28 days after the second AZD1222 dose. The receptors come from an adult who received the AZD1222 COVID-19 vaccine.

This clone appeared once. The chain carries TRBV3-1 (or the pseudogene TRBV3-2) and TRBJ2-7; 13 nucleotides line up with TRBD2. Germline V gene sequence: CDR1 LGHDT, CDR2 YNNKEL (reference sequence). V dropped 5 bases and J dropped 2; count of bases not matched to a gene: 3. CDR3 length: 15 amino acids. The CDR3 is CASSLLAGGTYEQYF. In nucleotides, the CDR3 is TGTGCCAGCAGCTTACTAGCGGGAGGGACCTACGAGCAGTACTTC.

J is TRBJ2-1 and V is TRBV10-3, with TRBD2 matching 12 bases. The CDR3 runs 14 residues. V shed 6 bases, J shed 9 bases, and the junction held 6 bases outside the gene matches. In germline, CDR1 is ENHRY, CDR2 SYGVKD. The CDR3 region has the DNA TGTGCCATCAGCGCCTCTAGCGGGAGGGGTGAGCAGTTCTTC. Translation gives CAISASSGRGEQFF.

The CDR3 DNA is TGTGCCACCGGGACAGGGAACACTGAAGCTTTCTTT. Translated: CATGTGNTEAFF. The V call is TRBV27, the J call TRBJ1-1, with 8 bases that match TRBD1. Germline V lookup: CDR1 MNHEY, CDR2 SMNVEV (reference sequence). Losses at the gene ends were 10 bases for V and 1 base for J; bases not matched to a gene: 2. This CDR3 comprises 12 residues.

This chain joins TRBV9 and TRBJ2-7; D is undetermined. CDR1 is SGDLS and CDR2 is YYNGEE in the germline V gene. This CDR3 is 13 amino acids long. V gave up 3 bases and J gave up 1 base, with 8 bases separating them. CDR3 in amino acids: CASSGGLSYEQYF. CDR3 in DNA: TGTGCCAGCAGCGGCGGATTGTCCTACGAGCAGTACTTC.

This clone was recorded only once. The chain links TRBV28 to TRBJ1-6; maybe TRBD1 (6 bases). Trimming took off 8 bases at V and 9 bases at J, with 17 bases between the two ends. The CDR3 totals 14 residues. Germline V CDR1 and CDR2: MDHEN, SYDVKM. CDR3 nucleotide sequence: TGTGCCAGCGCCTTTAGGGGAGGGGGTTCACCCCTCCACTTT. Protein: CASAFRGGGSPLHF.